The 29 T cell receptor beta chains presented below share a single source sample, sequenced in a study of T cell responses to AZD1222 COVID-19 vaccine. Generated by immunoSEQ multiplex PCR, the TCRdb table keeps only in-frame clones and is missing some. The data contain around 130,000 clones, over 75% of them singletons. The starting material was peripheral blood, obtained on day 0 of AZD1222 vaccination. The receptors were gathered from an adult in good health.

The V gene is TRBV4-2, the J gene TRBJ1-4; D is possibly TRBD1 (5 bases). Germline assignment: CDR1 LGHNA and CDR2 YNFKEQ. The CDR3 sequence is 17 residues long. Trimming stripped 0 bases from V and 7 bases from J, with 18 bases between. CDR3 protein: CASSQDPPREAGEKLFF. For the CDR3, the DNA is TGTGCCAGCAGCCAAGACCCGCCCAGGGAGGCCGGTGAAAAACTGTTTTTT.

The chain carries TRBV7-9 and TRBJ2-1; 9 nucleotides agree with TRBD2. V gave up 2 bases and J gave up 4 bases; unmatched junction bases: 6. Germline loops: CDR1 SEHNR, CDR2 FQNEAQ (reference sequence). The CDR3 covers 16 residues. Written as DNA, the CDR3 is TGTGCCAGCAGCTTAAGTCTAGCGGGGACTTACAATGAGCAGTTCTTC. The encoded protein is CASSLSLAGTYNEQFF.

This chain uses TRBV28 with TRBJ1-2, with 7 bases identical to TRBD1. The V gene end was trimmed by 6 bases and the J gene end by 4 bases; junction bases not matched to a gene: 8. Looked up from germline, CDR1 is MDHEN and CDR2 is SYDVKM. The CDR3 sequence is 14 residues long. Here the CDR3 DNA reads TGTGCCAGCAGCTTGGGGACAGCCCTCTATGGCTACACCTTC. This codes for CASSLGTALYGYTF.

This rearrangement joins TRBV9 to TRBJ2-5; possibly TRBD2 for D (6 bases). V was trimmed by 0 bases and J by 2 bases, leaving 8 bases between them. This CDR3 spans 14 amino acids. The germline CDR1 and CDR2 sequences are SGDLS and YYNGEE. The CDR3 sequence is CASSVGGVQETQYF. CDR3 nucleotide sequence: TGTGCCAGCAGCGTAGGGGGGGTTCAAGAGACCCAGTACTTC.

The DNA of the CDR3 is TGTGCCCACGGGGAGCTAGCGGGGGCCAGTATTAGCACAGATACGCAGTATTTT. Its translation is CAHGELAGASISTDTQYF. The chain employs TRBV7-2 and TRBJ2-3; 10 nucleotides align to TRBD2. The germline V gene has CDR1 SGHTA and CDR2 FQGNSA. The CDR3 sequence is 18 residues long. The V gene end was trimmed by 11 bases and the J gene end by 0 bases; junction bases not matched to a gene: 17. The full variable domain, with the rest looked up from reference TRBV7-2 and TRBJ2-3, is GAGVSQSPSNKVTEKGKDVELRCDPISGHTALYWYRQSLGQGLEFLIYFQGNSAPDKSGLPSDRFSAERTGGSVSTLTIQRTQQEDSAVYLCAHGELAGASISTDTQYFGPGTRLTVL.

This rearrangement joins TRBV6-2 or TRBV6-3 to TRBJ2-1, with D possibly being TRBD2 (5 bases). The germline gives CDR1 MNHEY, CDR2 SVGEGT. Trimming removed 5 bases from V and 3 bases from J, with 11 bases in between. The CDR3 totals 14 residues. The CDR3 is CASSPRGDYNEQFF. The CDR3 DNA sequence: TGTGCCAGCAGTCCCCGGGGAGACTACAATGAGCAGTTCTTC.

The chain uses TRBV5-8 and TRBJ1-1; possibly TRBD1 for D (6 bases). V was clipped by 3 bases and J by 2 bases, with 14 bases between them. The CDR3 spans 15 residues. Germline assignment: CDR1 SGHTS and CDR2 YDEGEE. CDR3 coding DNA: TGTGCCAGCAGCTATCGACAGGCCAGAAACACTGAAGCTTTCTTT. This translates into CASSYRQARNTEAFF.

The chain carries TRBV18 and TRBJ2-1; D is uncertain. The CDR3 runs to 13 residues. Germline assignment: CDR1 KGHSH and CDR2 LQKENI. Trimming pared 1 base from V and 6 bases from J, leaving 7 bases between. The CDR3 region has the DNA TGTGCCAGCTCACCACAACTGATCAATGAGCAGTTCTTC. Translating gives CASSPQLINEQFF. Based on the CDR3 plus reference TRBV18 and TRBJ2-1, the full variable domain is NAGVMQNPRHLVRRRGQEARLRCSPMKGHSHVYWYRQLPEEGLKFMVYLQKENIIDESGMPKERFSAEFPKEGPSILRIQQVVRGDSAAYFCASSPQLINEQFFGPGTRLTVL.

The chain combines TRBV2 with TRBJ1-2; 10 bases fit TRBD1. The V gene's germline CDR1 is SNHLY and CDR2 FYNNEI. The J segment lost 4 bases and the V segment lost 8 bases, leaving 7 bases of the junction unmatched. This CDR3 is built from 14 residues. CDR3: CASGRDRGPYGYTF. Written as DNA, the CDR3 is TGTGCCAGCGGCCGGGACAGGGGCCCCTATGGCTACACCTTC.

This chain uses TRBV7-9 with TRBJ1-1, with a possible D match to TRBD1 (5 bases). The germline V gene has CDR1 SEHNR and CDR2 FQNEAQ (reference sequence). This CDR3 spans 14 amino acids. Deletions cut 5 bases from V and 2 bases from J, with 12 bases between. The DNA of the CDR3 is TGTGCCAGCAGCCTCAGACAGCTAAACACTGAAGCTTTCTTT. Translation: CASSLRQLNTEAFF. Variable domain in full (rest from reference TRBV7-9 and TRBJ1-1): DTGVSQNPRHKITKRGQNVTFRCDPISEHNRLYWYRQTLGQGPEFLTYFQNEAQLEKSRLLSDRFSAERPKGSFSTLEIQRTEQGDSAMYLCASSLRQLNTEAFFGQGTRLTVV.

This chain joins TRBV6-5 and TRBJ1-1; tentatively, D is TRBD1 (5 bases). The CDR3 runs to 14 residues. Germline V gene lookup returns CDR1 MNHEY and CDR2 SVGAGI. V lost 6 bases to trimming and J lost 5 bases, with 16 bases between them. The DNA of the CDR3 is TGTGCCAGCAGATCCAGGGCGATGGGGACTGAAGCTTTCTTT. Amino acids: CASRSRAMGTEAFF.

This chain links TRBV6-5 with TRBJ1-5, with unresolved D. The V gene's germline CDR1 is MNHEY and CDR2 SVGAGI. The CDR3 runs 13 residues. Deletions cut 4 bases from V and 4 bases from J, with 8 bases between. The CDR3 nucleotides read TGTGCCAGCAGTTTTAGGTTGAATCAGCCCCAGCATTTT. Residues: CASSFRLNQPQHF.

This clone occurred a few times. The chain links TRBV7-6 to TRBJ2-3, with 10 bases matching TRBD1. Germline-derived CDR1 and CDR2 are SGHVS and FNYEAQ. J gave up 3 bases and V 5 bases, and 8 bases lay outside the gene matches. The CDR3 is made up of 16 amino acids. The CDR3 protein is CASSLGTGVETDTQYF. CDR3 DNA: TGTGCCAGCAGCCTTGGGACAGGGGTCGAGACAGATACGCAGTATTTT.

This clone was counted a few times. J is TRBJ1-1 and V is TRBV7-9; the D is unclear. CDR3 size: 15 residues. Deletions cut 5 bases from V and 2 bases from J, with 15 bases between. Germline CDR1 is SEHNR and CDR2 is FQNEAQ (reference sequence). The CDR3 sequence is CASSLRSGSNTEAFF. DNA of the CDR3: TGTGCCAGCAGCCTGCGTTCCGGGAGCAACACTGAAGCTTTCTTT.

This clone was found once. The chain is built from TRBV28 and TRBJ1-5, with D hard to call. Per germline, CDR1 MDHEN and CDR2 SYDVKM. The CDR3 is 11 amino acids. Trimming took 3 bases from V and 3 from J, leaving 0 bases between them. CDR3 sequence (DNA): TGTGCCAGCAGTTTCAATCAGCCCCAGCATTTT. This encodes CASSFNQPQHF.

This clone appeared a single time. In DNA form, the CDR3 reads TGTGCCAGCAGCCACGACTACTACGAGCAGTACTTC. This codes for CASSHDYYEQYF. The chain links TRBV6-2 or TRBV6-3 to TRBJ2-7; TRBD2 is a possible D gene (5 bases). Germline-derived CDR1 and CDR2 are MNHEY and SVGEGT. V lost 6 bases, J lost 3 bases, and 9 bases lay in between. This CDR3 has 12 amino acids.

This rearrangement joins TRBV11-2 to TRBJ2-2, with D tentatively TRBD1 (6 bases). CDR1 is SGHAT and CDR2 is FQNNGV in the germline V gene. Trimming removed 5 bases at V and 5 bases at J, with 12 bases between. This CDR3 spans 14 amino acids. CDR3 region: CASSPQRGTGELFF. The CDR3, as DNA: TGTGCCAGCAGCCCTCAAAGGGGGACCGGGGAGCTGTTTTTT.

The V and J genes are TRBV2 and TRBJ1-4; 7 positions match TRBD1. CDR1 is SNHLY, CDR2 FYNNEI, per germline. V trimming: 3 bases; J trimming: 2 bases; junction bases outside the gene matches: 3. The CDR3 sequence is 15 residues long. The CDR3 DNA reads TGTGCCAGCAGTGAGGGACAGTCGACTAATGAAAAACTGTTTTTT. Residues: CASSEGQSTNEKLFF.

V and J are TRBV7-9 and TRBJ2-1, with D possibly matching TRBD2 (5 bases). CDR3 length: 13 amino acids. Germline-derived CDR1 and CDR2 are SEHNR and FQNEAQ (reference sequence). V was cut by 2 bases and J by 12 bases, with 14 bases left in between. The CDR3, as DNA: TGTGCCAGCAGCTTAAACCCCCTCGAGGGGCAGTTCTTC. Protein: CASSLNPLEGQFF.

This clone was counted a few times. J is TRBJ2-7 and V is TRBV4-3; 9 positions match TRBD2. The CDR3 loop spans 13 amino acids. The trim removed 4 bases at V and 5 bases at J, leaving 3 bases unmatched. In germline, CDR1 is LGHNA, CDR2 YSLEER. The CDR3 spells CASSRWTSDEQYF. The CDR3 bases are TGCGCCAGCAGCCGCTGGACTAGCGACGAGCAGTACTTC.

This clone was observed once. The rearrangement uses TRBV11-1 and TRBJ1-3; no clear D gene. Germline CDR1 SGHAT, CDR2 FQDESV (reference sequence). Trimming took 7 bases from V and 0 from J, leaving 13 bases between them. The CDR3 loop spans 15 amino acids. The CDR3 loop is CASTKTGDSGNTIYF. The CDR3 DNA is TGTGCCAGCACCAAAACCGGGGACTCTGGAAACACCATATATTTT.

The chain employs TRBV5-3 and TRBJ2-5; no clear D. TRBV5-3 is annotated as an ORF whose role is uncertain. Trimming removed 0 bases from V and 1 base from J, with 4 bases in between. The CDR3 is 13 residues long. The CDR3 DNA reads TGTGCCAGAAGCTTGGGGAGCCAAGAGACCCAGTACTTC. Its protein product is CARSLGSQETQYF.

This sequence joins TRBV28 and TRBJ1-6; D is perhaps TRBD1 (5 bases). V lost 6 bases, J lost 5 bases, and 14 bases lay in between. The V gene's germline CDR1 is MDHEN and CDR2 SYDVKM. CDR3 length: 15 residues. The CDR3 protein is CASRKAGTHNSPLHF. The DNA for the CDR3 is TGTGCCAGCAGGAAGGCAGGGACCCATAATTCACCCCTCCACTTT.

This chain joins TRBV5-1 and TRBJ1-4; D not resolved. In germline, CDR1 is SGHRS, CDR2 YFSETQ. The CDR3 loop spans 17 amino acids. V lost 1 base and J 7 bases, leaving 20 bases between the germline ends. The CDR3 here is CASSLLTGNGRSEKLFF. The CDR3 bases are TGCGCCAGCAGCTTGTTAACGGGTAACGGGCGGAGTGAAAAACTGTTTTTT.

The chain joins TRBV5-4 to TRBJ2-1, with D possibly TRBD2 on 6 matching bases. Germline lookup yields CDR1 SGHNT and CDR2 YYREEE (reference sequence). V shed 0 bases and J shed 8 bases, with 9 bases lying between them. The CDR3 spans 13 residues. CDR3 amino acids: CASSLDSSDEQFF. Written as DNA, the CDR3 is TGTGCCAGCAGCTTGGATTCTAGCGATGAGCAGTTCTTC.

The rearrangement uses TRBV5-6 and TRBJ2-1, with 10 positions matching TRBD2. After removal of 1 base from V and 4 bases from J, the junction contained 5 bases not matched to a gene. The CDR3 is 16 amino acids. Germline values: CDR1 SGHDT, CDR2 YYEEEE. The CDR3 is CASSLSLAGSYNEQFF. As DNA, the CDR3 is TGTGCCAGCAGCTTGTCACTAGCGGGGAGTTACAATGAGCAGTTCTTC.

The chain has TRBV24-1 and TRBJ2-5; perhaps TRBD2 as D (5 bases). The CDR3 extends over 14 amino acids. V was clipped by 0 bases and J by 1 base, with 5 bases between them. Germline V lookup: CDR1 KGHDR, CDR2 SFDVKD. The CDR3 coding sequence is TGTGCCACCAGTGATTTGGCGGGCCAAGAGACCCAGTACTTC. This sequence encodes CATSDLAGQETQYF.

The chain uses TRBV9 and TRBJ2-3, with unresolved D. The CDR3 sequence is 12 residues long. V lost 0 bases and J lost 5, with 4 bases in between. CDR1 SGDLS and CDR2 YYNGEE come from the germline V gene. The CDR3 spells CASSVEGDTQYF. The CDR3 DNA sequence: TGTGCCAGCAGCGTAGAGGGAGATACGCAGTATTTT.

The chain recombines TRBV5-5 with TRBJ1-6; D might be TRBD1 (6 bases). Germline lookup yields CDR1 SGHKS and CDR2 YYEKEE (reference sequence). This CDR3 is 16 amino acids long. V shed 2 bases and J shed 7 bases, with 16 bases lying between them. CDR3 nucleotide sequence: TGTGCCAGCAGCTTAGGCTGGTCAGGGGTGAATTCACCCCTCCACTTT. The encoded protein is CASSLGWSGVNSPLHF.